One and the same sample provided the 14 T cell receptor beta chains below, sequenced in a study of blood T cell repertoires in COVID-19 (dated by TCRdb to the early 2020s). Library generation was performed with the immunoSEQ multiplex PCR assay. The source is immuneACCESS, and TCRdb retained only in-frame sequences with V and J called. Part of the clones is not carried over; for the studies checked, unresolved V genes explain less than half of this, and the remainder is unexplained. A total of 110,000 to 150,000 clones appear in this sample, 80% to 85% of them only once. The biggest ten clones account for roughly 7.3% of the sample. Specimen: peripheral blood. The receptors derive from a human donor in a cohort sampled during active COVID-19.

This clone has a count of ten or more. The gene calls are TRBV28 and TRBJ1-3, with D possibly matching TRBD1 (5 bases). CDR3 length: 14 residues. The V end was cut by 10 bases, the J end by 5 bases, with 18 bases between. The germline gives CDR1 MDHEN, CDR2 SYDVKM. The CDR3 region has the DNA TGTGCCATCGGATCGACTCGGGGGAGAAACACCATATATTTT. It codes for CAIGSTRGRNTIYF.

For this clone: This specimen includes other DNA sequences encoding the same CDR3. V and J are TRBV9 and TRBJ1-2, with a weak D call TRBD1 (6 bases). This CDR3 comprises 12 residues. V was trimmed by 4 bases and J by 8 bases, leaving 12 bases between them. Germline CDR1 is SGDLS and CDR2 is YYNGEE. In nucleotides, the CDR3 is TGTGCCAGCAGCTCCAGGGGAGGGGGCTACACCTTC. Amino acid sequence: CASSSRGGGYTF. The variable domain in full, completed from reference TRBV9 and TRBJ1-2, reads DSGVTQTPKHLITATGQRVTLRCSPRSGDLSVYWYQQSLDQGLQFLIQYYNGEERAKGNILERFSAQQFPDLHSELNLSSLELGDSALYFCASSSRGGGYTFGSGTRLTVV.

CDR3: CASSLFPGSGNSPLHF. DNA of the CDR3: TGTGCCAGCAGTTTATTCCCGGGTTCGGGGAATTCACCCCTCCACTTT. The chain couples TRBV28 to TRBJ1-6; no definite D call. CDR3 length: 16 residues. Germline CDR1 reads MDHEN; CDR2 reads SYDVKM. Between the trimmed V and J ends, which lost 1 base and 7 bases, there was a span of 14 bases.

The V call is TRBV4-1, the J call TRBJ1-1, with TRBD1 as a possible D gene (6 bases). CDR1 and CDR2 from the germline V gene are MGHRA and YSYEKL. The CDR3 sequence is 15 residues long. The V end was cut by 3 bases, the J end by 1 base, with 12 bases between. The CDR3: CASSHKDSENTEAFF. DNA for the CDR3: TGCGCCAGCAGCCACAAGGACAGCGAGAACACTGAAGCTTTCTTT.

J is TRBJ2-2 and V is TRBV19; D not resolved. The germline V gene has CDR1 LNHDA and CDR2 SQIVND (reference sequence). CDR3 length: 14 residues. The V gene lost 3 bases and the J gene lost 4 bases, with 9 bases spanning the gap. CDR3 protein: CASSMGLTTGELFF. For the CDR3, the DNA is TGTGCCAGTAGTATGGGCCTAACCACCGGGGAGCTGTTTTTT. Full variable domain (rest looked up from reference TRBV19 and TRBJ2-2): DGGITQSPKYLFRKEGQNVTLSCEQNLNHDAMYWYRQDPGQGLRLIYYSQIVNDFQKGDIAEGYSVSREKKESFPLTVTSAQKNPTAFYLCASSMGLTTGELFFGEGSRLTVL.

The V gene is TRBV7-3, the J gene TRBJ1-1; TRBD1 agrees at 7 bases. The germline V gene encodes CDR1 SGHTA and CDR2 FQGTGA. The CDR3 sequence is 14 residues long. Germline trimming cut 5 bases from V and 2 bases from J; bases unmatched to any gene: 5. The CDR3 DNA is TGTGCCAGCAGCAAGGACAGGATAAACACTGAAGCTTTCTTT. The encoded protein is CASSKDRINTEAFF.

The rearrangement uses TRBV5-1 and TRBJ1-1; 9 bases map to TRBD1. Germline values: CDR1 SGHRS, CDR2 YFSETQ. After removal of 3 bases from V and 1 base from J, the junction contained 7 bases not matched to a gene. The CDR3 loop spans 16 amino acids. This CDR3 is CASSWVTGGPNTEAFF. In nucleotides, the CDR3 is TGCGCCAGCAGCTGGGTGACAGGGGGGCCGAACACTGAAGCTTTCTTT.

This clone has just one count. This rearrangement joins TRBV18 to TRBJ2-6; 7 nucleotides line up with TRBD1. Germline CDR1 is KGHSH and CDR2 is LQKENI. V gave up 4 bases and J gave up 4 bases; unmatched junction bases: 13. The CDR3 runs to 18 residues. The CDR3: CASSRLTGNPPGANVLTF. The CDR3 DNA is TGTGCCAGCTCACGGCTGACAGGGAACCCACCAGGGGCCAACGTCCTGACTTTC.

The V and J genes are TRBV7-2 and TRBJ2-1; D is possibly TRBD1 (5 bases). Trimming shortened V by 6 bases and J by 0 bases, and 15 bases separated the two germline ends. This CDR3 contains 16 residues. CDR1 is SGHTA, CDR2 FQGNSA, per germline. This CDR3 is CASRQPGSISYNEQFF. Written as DNA, the CDR3 is TGTGCCAGCAGACAACCAGGGTCTATCTCCTACAATGAGCAGTTCTTC. Together with reference TRBV7-2 and TRBJ2-1, the CDR3 gives the full variable domain: GAGVSQSPSNKVTEKGKDVELRCDPISGHTALYWYRQSLGQGLEFLIYFQGNSAPDKSGLPSDRFSAERTGGSVSTLTIQRTQQEDSAVYLCASRQPGSISYNEQFFGPGTRLTVL.

The chain employs TRBV7-9 and TRBJ2-5, with TRBD1 matching over 7 bases. The V gene's germline CDR1 is SEHNR and CDR2 FQNEAQ (reference sequence). The CDR3 has 14 amino acids. V shed 3 bases, J shed 5 bases, and the junction held 6 bases outside the gene matches. CDR3 region: CASSLNRGGETQYF. The CDR3 region has the DNA TGTGCCAGCAGCTTGAACAGGGGTGGTGAGACCCAGTACTTC.

The chain uses TRBV7-9 and TRBJ1-2; possibly TRBD1 for D (5 bases). Trimming cost V 5 bases and J 3 bases, with 13 bases left between them. Germline V lookup: CDR1 SEHNR, CDR2 FQNEAQ (reference sequence). The CDR3 totals 14 residues. CDR3 bases: TGTGCCAGCAGCCGAACGGGGGTGGACTATGGCTACACCTTC. Translated, it gives CASSRTGVDYGYTF.

This clone was picked up one time. The chain uses TRBV5-1 and TRBJ1-1; D gene unclear. Germline V gene lookup returns CDR1 SGHRS and CDR2 YFSETQ. V gave up 6 bases and J gave up 0 bases, with 18 bases separating them. The CDR3 totals 16 residues. The CDR3 region has the DNA TGCGCCAGCACCCAAGGAACTACTACCATGAACACTGAAGCTTTCTTT. This gives the protein CASTQGTTTMNTEAFF.

The chain combines TRBV7-6 with TRBJ2-5; maybe TRBD2 (5 bases). Germline CDR1 and CDR2: SGHVS and FNYEAQ. The CDR3 covers 14 residues. Trimming stripped 0 bases from V and 5 bases from J, with 10 bases between. CDR3 sequence (DNA): TGTGCCAGCAGCTTAGCGAGAGGGTTCGAGACCCAGTACTTC. It codes for CASSLARGFETQYF.

The chain links TRBV7-7 to TRBJ2-3; a possible D gene is TRBD1 (6 bases). The CDR3 extends over 14 amino acids. Germline values: CDR1 SSHAT, CDR2 FNYEAQ (reference sequence). The DNA for the CDR3 is TGTGCTAGCGCCCCGACAGGATTCACAGATACGCAGTATTTT. Amino acids: CASAPTGFTDTQYF.